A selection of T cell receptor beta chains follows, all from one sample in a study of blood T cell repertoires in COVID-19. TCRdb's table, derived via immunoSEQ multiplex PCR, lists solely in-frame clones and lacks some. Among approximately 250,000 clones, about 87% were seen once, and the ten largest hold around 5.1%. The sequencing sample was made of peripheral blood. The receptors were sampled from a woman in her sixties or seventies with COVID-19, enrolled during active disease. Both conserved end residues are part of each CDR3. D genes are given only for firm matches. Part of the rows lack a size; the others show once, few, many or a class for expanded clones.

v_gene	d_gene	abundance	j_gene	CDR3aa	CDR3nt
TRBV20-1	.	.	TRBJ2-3	CSAPGPAQYF	TGCAGTGCCCCGGGTCCGGCGCAGTATTTT
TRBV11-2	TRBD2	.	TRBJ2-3	CASSFSGRGSPDTQYF	TGTGCCAGCAGCTTTAGCGGGAGGGGTTCTCCAGATACGCAGTATTTT
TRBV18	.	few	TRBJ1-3	CASSPPGGAGNTIYF	TGTGCCAGCTCACCACCGGGCGGGGCAGGAAACACCATATATTTT
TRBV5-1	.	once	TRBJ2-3	CASSSPPAQVSSTDTQYF	TGCGCCAGCAGCTCCCCACCCGCCCAGGTTTCTAGCACAGATACGCAGTATTTT
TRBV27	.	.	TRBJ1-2	CASSRQVGDGYTF	TGTGCCAGCAGTCGGCAGGTGGGCGATGGCTACACCTTC
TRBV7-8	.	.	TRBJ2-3	CASSLAQGGLWADTQYF	TGTGCCAGCAGCTTAGCGCAGGGTGGTTTGTGGGCAGATACGCAGTATTTT
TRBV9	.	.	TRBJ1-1	CASSVAGGGTEAFF	TGTGCCAGCAGCGTCGCCGGGGGAGGCACTGAAGCTTTCTTT
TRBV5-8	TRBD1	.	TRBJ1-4	CASSYQGVNEKLFF	TGTGCCAGCAGCTACCAGGGGGTTAATGAAAAACTGTTTTTT
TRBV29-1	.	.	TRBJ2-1	CSVDGGTMGVEQFF	TGCAGCGTAGACGGTGGGACAATGGGTGTTGAGCAGTTCTTC
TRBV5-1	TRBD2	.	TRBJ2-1	CASSLASSGLEQFF	TGCGCCAGCAGCTTGGCCTCTAGCGGCCTCGAGCAGTTCTTC
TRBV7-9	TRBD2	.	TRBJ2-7	CASSTSAAYEQYF	TGTGCCAGCAGCACTAGCGCCGCCTACGAGCAGTACTTC
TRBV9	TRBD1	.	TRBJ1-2	CASSVDRGGYGYTF	TGTGCCAGCAGCGTCGACAGGGGTGGCTATGGCTACACCTTC
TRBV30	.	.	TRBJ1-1	CAWSVGARTEAFF	TGTGCCTGGAGTGTGGGGGCCCGGACTGAAGCTTTCTTT
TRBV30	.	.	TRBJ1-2	CAWSEGALDYGYTF	TGTGCCTGGAGTGAAGGGGCGCTTGACTATGGCTACACCTTC
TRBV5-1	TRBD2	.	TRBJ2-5	CASSRGRDTQETQYF	TGCGCCAGCAGCCGCGGGAGGGACACCCAAGAGACCCAGTACTTC
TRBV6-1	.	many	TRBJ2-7	CASSDRDSSSYEQYF	TGTGCCAGCAGTGACAGGGACTCCTCCTCCTACGAGCAGTACTTC
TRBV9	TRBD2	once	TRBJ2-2	CASSETSGRAGAGELFF	TGTGCCAGCAGCGAGACTAGCGGGAGGGCCGGGGCCGGGGAGCTGTTTTTT
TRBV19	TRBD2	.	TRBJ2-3	CASSSGGADTQYF	TGTGCCAGTAGCTCGGGGGGGGCGGATACGCAGTATTTT
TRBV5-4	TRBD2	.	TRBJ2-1	CASSPTSGRRWGDNEQFF	TGTGCCAGCAGCCCCACTAGCGGGAGGAGATGGGGGGATAATGAGCAGTTCTTC
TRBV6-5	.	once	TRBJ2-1	CASNPGFSYNEQFF	TGTGCCAGCAACCCAGGGTTCTCCTACAATGAGCAGTTCTTC
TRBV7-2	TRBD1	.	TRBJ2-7	CASSLRQGNEQYF	TGTGCCAGCAGCTTACGACAGGGGAACGAGCAGTACTTC
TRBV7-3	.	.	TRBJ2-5	CASSLMRAETQYF	TGTGCCAGCAGCTTAATGAGGGCAGAGACCCAGTACTTC